This is a list of T cell receptor beta chains from one sample in a study of blood T cell repertoires in COVID-19. Using immunoSEQ multiplex PCR, the repertoire was profiled, and TCRdb retains in-frame clones only, with some absent. Of a few hundred thousand clones in the sample, about 88% were seen once. What was sequenced was peripheral blood. The source is an older woman with active or convalescent COVID-19. Each CDR3 is given with its conserved first and last residue. A D gene is named only where the DNA matches it firmly. Not every row has a clone size; where given, it reads once, few, many or a size class.

TRBJ1-2	TRBV6-5	-	-	TGTGCCAGCACCTCAGGCCTCTACGACAGTGGCTACACCTTC	CASTSGLYDSGYTF
TRBJ2-1	TRBV19	many	TRBD2	TGTGCCAGTAGTGGACTTGGGGCGGGGGGCAACAATGAGCAGTTCTTC	CASSGLGAGGNNEQFF
TRBJ1-1	TRBV19	-	-	TGTGCCAGTAGTATCAGGGTAAACACTGAAGCTTTCTTT	CASSIRVNTEAFF
TRBJ2-7	TRBV29-1	-	-	TGCAGCGTTGACAGGGGAAATCCTGGTGAGCAGTACTTC	CSVDRGNPGEQYF
TRBJ2-5	TRBV18	few	-	TGTGCCAGCTCACCACGAGACAGACAAGAGACCCAGTACTTC	CASSPRDRQETQYF
TRBJ1-5	TRBV18	few	-	TGTGCCAGCTCACCATTACCTCTGGGGGAGGCGCCCCAGCATTTT	CASSPLPLGEAPQHF
TRBJ2-3	TRBV24-1	-	-	TGTGCCACCAGTGAGCCACAGGGAACAGATACGCAGTATTTT	CATSEPQGTDTQYF
TRBJ1-6	TRBV2	few	-	TGTGCCAGCAGCCGGGACATTGGGTTAGATTCACCCCTCCACTTT	CASSRDIGLDSPLHF
TRBJ2-7	TRBV4-3	-	TRBD2	TGCGCCAGCAGCCAAGATGGGGGGGGCTACGAGCAGTACTTC	CASSQDGGGYEQYF
TRBJ2-3	TRBV10-3	-	TRBD2	TGTGCCATCAGTGGAAGGCGGGGGGGTATTACTGGCAGCACAGATACGCAGTATTTT	CAISGRRGGITGSTDTQYF
TRBJ1-2	TRBV24-1	-	TRBD1	TGTGCCACCAGTGATTCCAGGGGGGTAATGGGCTACACCTTC	CATSDSRGVMGYTF
TRBJ2-7	TRBV11-2	-	TRBD1	TGTGCCAGCAGCTTAGTATCCGGGACAGCCTCCTACGAGCAGTACTTC	CASSLVSGTASYEQYF